This T cell receptor (beta chain) was obtained from a study of T cells in Graves' hyperthyroidism and ophthalmopathy. Study-level findings and limits: Through a model of 13 V-J features, ophthalmopathy was separated from stable hyperthyroidism. Most expanded thyroid clonotypes above 0.001 recurred in blood.

Researchers took RNA transcripts and amplified the TCR beta CDR3 regions from them. HTBI primers were the set used in a first-round RT-PCR of the TCR CDR3. One entry per CDR3 protein results from TCRdb running MiXCR on the multiplex PCR reads. The sample contains about 380,000 distinct CDR3 sequences, roughly 18% of which appear only once. V lost 4 bases, J lost 6 bases, and 23 bases lay in between. There are 17 residues in the CDR3. Per germline, CDR1 PRHDT and CDR2 FYEKMQ (reference sequence). This clonotype has a count of ten or more. Its antigen is currently unknown. It was uncontrolled infection, other autoimmune disease, pregnancy or lactation that excluded patients. Using more than 8 ml of fresh peripheral blood, PBMCs were prepared.

This chain uses TRBV13 with TRBJ2-3; a possible D gene is TRBD1 (5 bases). The sample consisted of blood. The TCR comes from a man younger than 35 with Graves' ophthalmopathy. The CDR3 nucleotides read TGTGCCAGCAGCTCCAAGAACGGACAAACAAGCTCGGATACGCAGTATTTT. This codes for CASSSKNGQTSSDTQYF.